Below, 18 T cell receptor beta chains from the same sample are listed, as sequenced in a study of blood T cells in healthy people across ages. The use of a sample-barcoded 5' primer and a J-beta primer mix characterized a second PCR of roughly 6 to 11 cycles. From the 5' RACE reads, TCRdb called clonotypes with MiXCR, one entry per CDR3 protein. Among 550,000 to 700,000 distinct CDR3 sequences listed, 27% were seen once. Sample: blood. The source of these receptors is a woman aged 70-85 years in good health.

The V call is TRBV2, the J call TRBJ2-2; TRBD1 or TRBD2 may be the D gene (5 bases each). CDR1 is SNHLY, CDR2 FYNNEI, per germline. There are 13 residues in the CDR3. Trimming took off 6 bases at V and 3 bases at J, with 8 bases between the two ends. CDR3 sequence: CASRRGDTGELFF. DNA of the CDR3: TGTGCCAGCAGACGGGGCGACACCGGGGAGCTGTTTTTT.

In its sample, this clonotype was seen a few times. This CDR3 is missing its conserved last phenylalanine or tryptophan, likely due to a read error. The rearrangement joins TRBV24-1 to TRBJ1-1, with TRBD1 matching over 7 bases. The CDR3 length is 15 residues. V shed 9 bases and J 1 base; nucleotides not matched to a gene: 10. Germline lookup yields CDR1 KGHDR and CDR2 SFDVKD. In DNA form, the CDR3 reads TGTGCCACCGCCTCGCCGGGACAGCGGAACACTGAAGCTTTCCTT. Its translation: CATASPGQRNTEAFL.

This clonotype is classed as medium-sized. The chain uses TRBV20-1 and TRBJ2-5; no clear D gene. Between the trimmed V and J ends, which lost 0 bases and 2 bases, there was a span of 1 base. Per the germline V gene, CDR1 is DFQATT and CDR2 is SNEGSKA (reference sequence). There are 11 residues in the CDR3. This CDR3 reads CSARDQETQYF. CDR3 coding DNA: TGCAGTGCTAGAGATCAAGAGACCCAGTACTTC.

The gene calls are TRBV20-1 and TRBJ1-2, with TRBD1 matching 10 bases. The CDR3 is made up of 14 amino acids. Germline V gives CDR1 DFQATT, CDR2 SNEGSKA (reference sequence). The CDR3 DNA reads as TGCAGGGTGGGGACAGGGGACAATCCCTATGGCTACACCTTC. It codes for CRVGTGDNPYGYTF.

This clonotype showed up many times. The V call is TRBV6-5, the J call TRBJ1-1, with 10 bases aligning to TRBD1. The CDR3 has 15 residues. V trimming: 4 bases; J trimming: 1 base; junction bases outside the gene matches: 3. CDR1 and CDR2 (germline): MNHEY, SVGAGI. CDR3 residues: CASSSTGGGNTEAFF. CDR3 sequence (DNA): TGTGCCAGCAGTTCGACAGGGGGCGGGAACACTGAAGCTTTCTTT.

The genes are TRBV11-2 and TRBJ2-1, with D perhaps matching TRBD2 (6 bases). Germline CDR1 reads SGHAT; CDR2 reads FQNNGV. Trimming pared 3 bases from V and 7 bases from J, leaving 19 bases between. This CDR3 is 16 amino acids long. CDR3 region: CASSFRGVGGRNEQFF. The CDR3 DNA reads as TGTGCCAGCAGCTTCCGAGGAGTTGGAGGGAGAAATGAGCAGTTCTTC.

The CDR3, as DNA: TGTGCCAGCAGCTTAGTACCAGCCTTAGCCAAAAACATTCAGTACTTC. The encoded protein is CASSLVPALAKNIQYF. The gene calls are TRBV11-2 and TRBJ2-4; D unclear. V lost 1 base and J 0 bases, leaving 10 bases between the germline ends. In germline, CDR1 is SGHAT, CDR2 FQNNGV. The CDR3 sequence is 16 residues long.

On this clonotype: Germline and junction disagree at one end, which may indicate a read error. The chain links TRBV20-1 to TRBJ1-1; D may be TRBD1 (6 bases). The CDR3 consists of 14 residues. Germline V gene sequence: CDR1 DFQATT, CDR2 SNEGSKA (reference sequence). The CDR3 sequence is CGARDGGLNTEAFF. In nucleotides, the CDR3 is TGCGGTGCTAGAGATGGGGGGCTGAACACTGAAGCTTTCTTT.

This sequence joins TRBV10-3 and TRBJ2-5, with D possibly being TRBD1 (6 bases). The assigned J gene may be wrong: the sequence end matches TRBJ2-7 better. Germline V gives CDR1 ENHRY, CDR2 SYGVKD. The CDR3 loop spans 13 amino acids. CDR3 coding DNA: TGTGCCATCAGTGGCCTGGACAGCCACGAGCAGTACTTC. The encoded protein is CAISGLDSHEQYF.

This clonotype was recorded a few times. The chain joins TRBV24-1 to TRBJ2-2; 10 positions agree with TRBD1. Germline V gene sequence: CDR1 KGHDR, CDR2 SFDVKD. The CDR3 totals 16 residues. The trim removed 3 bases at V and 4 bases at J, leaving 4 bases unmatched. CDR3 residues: CATSDPTGGSTGELFF. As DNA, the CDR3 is TGTGCCACCAGTGATCCGACAGGGGGCAGCACCGGGGAGCTGTTTTTT.

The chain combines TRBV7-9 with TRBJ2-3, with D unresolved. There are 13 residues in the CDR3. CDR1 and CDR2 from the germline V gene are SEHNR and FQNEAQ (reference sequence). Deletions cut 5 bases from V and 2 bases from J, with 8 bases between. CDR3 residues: CASSPADTDTQYF. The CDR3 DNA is TGTGCCAGCAGCCCCGCAGACACAGATACGCAGTATTTT.

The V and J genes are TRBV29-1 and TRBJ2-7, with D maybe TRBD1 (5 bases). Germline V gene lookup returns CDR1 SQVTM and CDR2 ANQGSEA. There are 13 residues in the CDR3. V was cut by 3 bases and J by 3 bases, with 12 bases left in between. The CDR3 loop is CSVDGRDRYEQYF. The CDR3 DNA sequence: TGCAGCGTTGATGGCAGGGATCGCTACGAGCAGTACTTC.

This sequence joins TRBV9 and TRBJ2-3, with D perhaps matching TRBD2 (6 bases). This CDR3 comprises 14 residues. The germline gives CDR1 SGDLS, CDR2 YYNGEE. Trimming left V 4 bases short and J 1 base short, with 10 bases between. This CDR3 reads CASSTREGTDTQYF. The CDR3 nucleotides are TGTGCCAGCAGCACTAGGGAGGGCACAGATACGCAGTATTTT.

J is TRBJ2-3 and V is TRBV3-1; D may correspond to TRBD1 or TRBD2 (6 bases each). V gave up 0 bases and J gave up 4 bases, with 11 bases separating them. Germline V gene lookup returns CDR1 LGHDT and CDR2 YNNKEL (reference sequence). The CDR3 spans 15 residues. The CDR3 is CASSQEGGFADTQYF. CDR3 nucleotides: TGTGCCAGCAGCCAAGAAGGGGGGTTCGCAGATACGCAGTATTTT.

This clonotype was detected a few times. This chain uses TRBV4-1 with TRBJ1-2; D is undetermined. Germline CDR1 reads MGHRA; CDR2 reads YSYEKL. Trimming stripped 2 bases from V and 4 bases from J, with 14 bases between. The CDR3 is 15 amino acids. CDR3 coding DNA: TGCGCCAGCAGCCAACTTTCGACGGCTGGCTATGGCTACACCTTC. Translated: CASSQLSTAGYGYTF.

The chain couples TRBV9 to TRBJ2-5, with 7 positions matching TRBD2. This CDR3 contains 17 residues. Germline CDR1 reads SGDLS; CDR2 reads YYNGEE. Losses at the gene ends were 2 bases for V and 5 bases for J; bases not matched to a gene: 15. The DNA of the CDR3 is TGTGCCAGCAGCGTCATGGGGGGTCCGGGGGGTGTTGAGACCCAGTACTTC. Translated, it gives CASSVMGGPGGVETQYF.

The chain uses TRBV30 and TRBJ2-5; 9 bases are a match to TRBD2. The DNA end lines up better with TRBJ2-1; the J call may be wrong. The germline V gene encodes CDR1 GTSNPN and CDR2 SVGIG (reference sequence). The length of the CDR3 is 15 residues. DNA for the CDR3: TGTGCCTGGAGTCCCGACGGGCGGGGGGGCCGTGAGCAGTTCTTC. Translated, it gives CAWSPDGRGGREQFF.

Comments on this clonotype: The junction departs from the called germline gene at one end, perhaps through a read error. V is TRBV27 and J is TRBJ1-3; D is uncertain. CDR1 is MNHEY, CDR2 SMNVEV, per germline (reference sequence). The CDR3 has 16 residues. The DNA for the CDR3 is TGTGCCAGCAGTTTATCGGGCGGAGTAGTTGGAAACACCGTATATTTT. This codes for CASSLSGGVVGNTVYF.